This is a list of T cell receptor beta chains from one sample in a study of somatic mutations in cytotoxic T cells in rheumatoid arthritis. Data came from immunoSEQ multiplex PCR; TCRdb stores just in-frame clones and leaves some out. This table has tens of thousands of clones, approximately 81% appearing once. The sample comprised CD8+ T cells sorted from blood. These receptors came from an adult with rheumatoid arthritis. The CDR3 runs from the conserved cysteine through the conserved F or W. The D gene is left open where the match is weak.

D gene	V gene	J gene	CDR3 DNA	CDR3 protein
-	TRBV27	TRBJ2-4	TGTGCCAGCAGTCCCCAGCCCAAAAACATTCAGTACTTC	CASSPQPKNIQYF
-	TRBV4-3	TRBJ2-7	TGCGCCAGCAGCCAAGACTGGTCGGGGGTGGGGGAGCAGTACTTC	CASSQDWSGVGEQYF
-	TRBV5-1	TRBJ1-3	TGCGCCAGCAGCTTGACAGGGACAGGAAACACCATATATTTT	CASSLTGTGNTIYF
-	TRBV6-5	TRBJ2-7	TGTGCCAGCAGTTACGGGTTGGCAGGCTCCTACGAGCAGTACTTC	CASSYGLAGSYEQYF
TRBD1	TRBV27	TRBJ1-4	TGTGCCAGCAGTTCGACTCCCGGGACAGGGGTTGAAAAACTGTTTTTT	CASSSTPGTGVEKLFF
TRBD1	TRBV19	TRBJ1-2	TGTGCCAGTAGTATAAGGTATAGGGACAGAGGTTATGGCTACACCTTC	CASSIRYRDRGYGYTF
-	TRBV6-5	TRBJ1-1	TGTGCCAGCAACAACGCGAACTTTGAAGCTTTCTTT	CASNNANFEAFF
-	TRBV7-9	TRBJ2-7	TGTGCCAGCAGCTTCTCCTACGAGCAGTACTTC	CASSFSYEQYF
-	TRBV2	TRBJ2-7	TGTGCCAGCAGTGATCCGGCCGCCTACGAGCAGTACTTC	CASSDPAAYEQYF
-	TRBV27	TRBJ1-4	TGTGCCAGCAGTTTTCAGGGGTCAACTAATGAAAAACTGTTTTTT	CASSFQGSTNEKLFF
-	TRBV12-5	TRBJ1-1	TGTGCTAGTGGTTTGTTACTCACTGAAGCTTTCTTT	CASGLLLTEAFF
-	TRBV4-1	TRBJ2-2	TGCGCCAGCGGGGACGGCCAGGGCTACGGGGAGCTGTTTTTT	CASGDGQGYGELFF
-	TRBV7-2	TRBJ2-1	TGTGCCAGCAGCCCCCCCAGGGGGGGCGTTTACAATGAGCAGTTCTTC	CASSPPRGGVYNEQFF
-	TRBV5-6	TRBJ2-3	TGTGCCAGCAGCCTGGGGGCCGCGGGAGAGACAGATACGCAGTATTTT	CASSLGAAGETDTQYF